Sequencing of this T cell receptor (beta chain) was carried out in a study of neurological immune-mediated disorders. Study outcomes and limitations: Expansion of TCR clones was greatest in HTLV-1-associated myelopathy and smallest in multiple sclerosis, where it fell below that of healthy controls. The study found no CDR3 amino acid sequences shared by expanded clones across subjects, suggesting private repertoires in all groups.

With 6 bases clipped from V and 4 bases from J, the junction kept 5 bases outside the gene matches. This CDR3 has 13 amino acids. Germline-derived CDR1 and CDR2 are MDHEN and SYDVKM. The time point here: longitudinal time-point 3. From 2 million PBMCs stored at -80 C, the unsorted libraries were generated. The sample holds many counts of this clonotype. Its antigen is unidentified. TCRdb called the 5' RACE reads again in MiXCR, with one record for every CDR3 protein. The sample has 93,000 or so distinct CDR3 sequences, about a tenth seen once; the top ten hold approximately 3.1%. This TCR was sampled from a female donor with HTLV-1-associated myelopathy (HAM/TSP). Source material: PBMCs. The chain couples TRBV28 to TRBJ1-1; the match to TRBD1 covers 7 bases. The chain's CDR3 is CASSTGVGTEAFF. CDR3 in DNA: TGTGCCAGCAGCACAGGGGTGGGCACTGAAGCTTTCTTT.